The 3 T cell receptor beta chains in this list originate from one sample, sequenced in a study of cytomegalovirus exposure and HLA in healthy donors. Clones were read by immunoSEQ multiplex PCR, and TCRdb kept only the in-frame ones, dropping some. Here the sample spans roughly 150,000 clones, about 86% being singletons. The specimen sequenced was PBMCs. All receptors come from a woman in her thirties in good health and CMV-seronegative.

This chain connects TRBV13 to TRBJ1-2, with D possibly matching TRBD1 (6 bases). The CDR3 spans 15 residues. V lost 6 bases and J 4 bases, leaving 18 bases between the germline ends. Germline V gene lookup returns CDR1 PRHDT and CDR2 FYEKMQ (reference sequence). The CDR3 nucleotides are TGTGCCAGCAGTTCCGTCGAAGACAGGTCCTATGGCTACACCTTC. Translating it yields CASSSVEDRSYGYTF.

The chain has TRBV10-3 and TRBJ2-7; 7 nucleotides line up with TRBD2. Trimming at V came to 0 bases and at J to 0 bases, leaving 17 bases not matched to a gene. This CDR3 has 20 residues. The germline gives CDR1 ENHRY, CDR2 SYGVKD. The CDR3 DNA is TGTGCCATCAGTGAGTCGACTCGTGGGGAGAGCGGGACGGTCTCCTACGAGCAGTACTTC. Translation: CAISESTRGESGTVSYEQYF.

The chain joins TRBV4-1 to TRBJ2-7; D is unclear. The CDR3 runs 15 residues. V lost 0 bases and J lost 7, with 16 bases in between. Germline CDR1 reads MGHRA; CDR2 reads YSYEKL. The CDR3: CASSQETTGPREQYF. CDR3 nucleotides: TGCGCCAGCAGCCAAGAAACTACGGGCCCTCGAGAGCAGTACTTC.